One TCR beta chain is described in this entry. Its antigen is unidentified. The CDR3 sequence is 14 residues long. Germline V gives CDR1 PRHDT, CDR2 FYEKMQ (reference sequence). V gave up 5 bases and J gave up 8 bases; unmatched junction bases: 9. This sample is drawn from a study of OX40 agonist ivuxolimab in advanced cancers. Study-wide background: Averaging approximately 60 years in age, with a range of about 23 to 85, the cohort was 80% to 90% male. The study reported partial responses in three patients: one hepatocellular carcinoma, two cutaneous melanoma.

The protocol was immunoSEQ multiplex PCR, while the TCRdb copy is restricted to in-frame clones and leaves out a portion. The table lists 55,000 to 70,000 clones, about 88% of them singletons. Points from the study as a whole: On average, CD8+ T cells had more expanded clones than CD4+. Some nonresponders also had low normalized T-cell clonal expansion.

This clonotype was obtained from an adult with an advanced solid tumor such as melanoma, head and neck, liver or kidney cancer. The sample consisted of CD4+ or CD8+ T cells sorted from blood, taken in a trial of the OX40 agonist ivuxolimab. The chain links TRBV13 to TRBJ1-2, with 9 bases that match TRBD1. The CDR3 protein is CASSTGTGSVGYTF. CDR3 DNA sequence: TGTGCCAGCAGCACCGGGACAGGGTCAGTGGGCTACACCTTC.